This TCR beta chain is from a study of T-cell reconstitution after alpha-beta-depleted transplantation in children (dated by TCRdb to 2015 to 2016). Describing the broader study: Using TCR repertoire profiling, the study quantitatively followed how T-cell immune reconstitution unfolded in children after TCRalphabeta/CD19-depleted allogeneic hematopoietic cell transplantation.

Receptor amplification or capture employed PCR. The sequencing machine was an Illumina HiSeq 2500. TCR library preparation used molecular barcoding, with unique molecular identifiers applied to normalize quantification of the TCRbeta repertoire. TCRdb reworked the public reads: Q25 trimming with fastp, MiXCR clone assembly, productive beta chains retained. Rows matching on CDR3 protein sequence are summarized as one entry with the most common DNA and genes. The sample table shows more than 150,000 distinct CDR3 sequences, and about 6.8% are seen once. Of the sample, around 3% falls within the top ten clones. On this clonotype itself: The antigen it recognizes is unknown. No clone much larger than this one lies a single base away; base qualities are absent.

CDR1 and CDR2 were assigned from the germline V gene as KGHSH and LQKENI. The CDR3 runs 12 residues from the cysteine to the phenylalanine. The retained sequence is limited to the CDR3, 36 bases, with the frame set at the first base. V and J are trimmed by 5 bases and 6 bases, and the gene matches miss 2 bases of the junction. This sequence uses TRBV18 and TRBJ1-2; 8 bases in the middle match TRBD1. This TCR was sampled from a human donor who donated a stem cell graft to a child with Wiskott-Aldrich syndrome. The starting material was PBMCs from the stem cell graft donor, obtained from the stem cell graft. The DNA sequence is as follows: TGTGCCAGCTCATCGACAGGGGATGGCTACACCTTC. The translation is CASSSTGDGYTF.